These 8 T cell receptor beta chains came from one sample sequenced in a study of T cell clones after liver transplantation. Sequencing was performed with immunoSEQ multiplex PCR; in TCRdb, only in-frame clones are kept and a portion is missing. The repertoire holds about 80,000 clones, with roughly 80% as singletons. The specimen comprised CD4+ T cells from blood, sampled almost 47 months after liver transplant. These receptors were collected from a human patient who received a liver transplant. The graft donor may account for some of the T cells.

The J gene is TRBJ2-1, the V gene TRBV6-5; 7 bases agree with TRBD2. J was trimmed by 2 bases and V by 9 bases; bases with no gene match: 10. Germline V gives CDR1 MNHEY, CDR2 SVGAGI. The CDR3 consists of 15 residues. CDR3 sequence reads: CASRGREKAYNEQFF. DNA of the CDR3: TGTGCCAGTCGTGGGCGGGAGAAAGCCTACAATGAGCAGTTCTTC.

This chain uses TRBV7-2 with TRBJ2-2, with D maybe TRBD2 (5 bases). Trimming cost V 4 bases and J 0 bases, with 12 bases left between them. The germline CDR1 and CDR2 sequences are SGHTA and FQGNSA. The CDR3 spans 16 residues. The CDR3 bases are TGTGCCAGCAGCTCACTAGTCACCGCGAACACCGGGGAGCTGTTTTTT. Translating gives CASSSLVTANTGELFF.

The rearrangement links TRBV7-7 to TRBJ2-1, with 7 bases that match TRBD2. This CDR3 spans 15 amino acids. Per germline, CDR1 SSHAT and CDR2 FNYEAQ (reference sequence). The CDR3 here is CASGGGASAHNEQFF. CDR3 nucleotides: TGTGCTAGCGGCGGGGGAGCTAGCGCCCACAATGAGCAGTTCTTC.

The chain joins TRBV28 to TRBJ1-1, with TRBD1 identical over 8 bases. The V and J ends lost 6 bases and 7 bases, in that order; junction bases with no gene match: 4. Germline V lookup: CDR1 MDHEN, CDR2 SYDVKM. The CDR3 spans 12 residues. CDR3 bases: TGTGCCAGCAGATATGGACAGGGTGAAGCTTTCTTT. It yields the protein CASRYGQGEAFF.

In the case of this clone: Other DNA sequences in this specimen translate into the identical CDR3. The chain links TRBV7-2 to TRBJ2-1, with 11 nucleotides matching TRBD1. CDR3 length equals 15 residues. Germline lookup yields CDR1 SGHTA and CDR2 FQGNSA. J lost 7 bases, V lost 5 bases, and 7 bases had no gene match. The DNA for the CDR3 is TGTGCCAGCAGCCCGAGGGACAGGGGGAGTAATGAGCAGTTCTTC. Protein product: CASSPRDRGSNEQFF.

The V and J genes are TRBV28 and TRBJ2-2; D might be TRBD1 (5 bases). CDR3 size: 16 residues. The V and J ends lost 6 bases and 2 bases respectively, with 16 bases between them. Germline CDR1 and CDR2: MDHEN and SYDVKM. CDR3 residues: CASRSQWGSNTGELFF. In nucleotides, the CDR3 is TGTGCCAGCAGGTCCCAGTGGGGCAGCAACACCGGGGAGCTGTTTTTT.

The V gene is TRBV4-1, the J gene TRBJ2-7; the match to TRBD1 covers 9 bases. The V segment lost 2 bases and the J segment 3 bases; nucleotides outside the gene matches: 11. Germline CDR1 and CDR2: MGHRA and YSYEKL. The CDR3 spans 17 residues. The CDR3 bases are TGCGCCAGCAGCCAACGGACCGGGACAGGGCTCGGCTACGAGCAGTACTTC. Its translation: CASSQRTGTGLGYEQYF.

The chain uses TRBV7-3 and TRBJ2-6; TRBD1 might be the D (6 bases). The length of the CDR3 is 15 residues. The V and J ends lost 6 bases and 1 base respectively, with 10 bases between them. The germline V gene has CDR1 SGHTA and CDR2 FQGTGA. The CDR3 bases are TGTGCCAGCAGTTTAGGGGGATCTGGGGCCAACGTCCTGACTTTC. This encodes CASSLGGSGANVLTF.